This T cell receptor (beta chain) was recovered during a study of blood T cell repertoires in COVID-19. Study-wide context: There were acute and convalescent COVID-19 samples, and they came from the United States, Italy and Spain. The analysed material was cDNA or gDNA that came from T cells, B-cell-depleted T cells, or PBMCs.

V was trimmed by 7 bases and J by 4 bases, leaving 7 bases between them. This CDR3 spans 13 amino acids. CDR1 is KGHDR, CDR2 SFDVKD, per germline. Per the original methods: Nucleated cell counts were estimated from reference gene primer amplification. Repertoires were generated with immunoSEQ multiplex PCR, while TCRdb's copy carries only in-frame clones and drops some. Clone size and the V and J calls come from that table; the DNA yielded D and trimming. The sample includes a few hundred thousand clones, around 84% seen only once; the top ten take roughly 1.4%. The chain joins TRBV24-1 to TRBJ1-6, with a tentative D call TRBD1 (6 bases). Sequences were obtained from peripheral blood. The receptor was derived from a woman in her 40s who had recovered from COVID-19. CDR3 amino acids: CATSRGYNSPLHF. Written as DNA, the CDR3 is TGTGCCACCAGCAGGGGATATAATTCACCCCTCCACTTT.